The 29 T cell receptor beta chains in this list originate from one sample, sequenced in a study of blood T cell repertoires in COVID-19. The repertoire was sequenced with immunoSEQ multiplex PCR; TCRdb's copy has only in-frame clones and lacks some. The sample shows roughly 200,000 clones, 75% to 90% of them seen only once. The source material was peripheral blood. The receptors originated from a woman aged 60 to 75 with acute or convalescent COVID-19.

This clone was recorded once. The chain carries TRBV28 and TRBJ1-5; D remains ambiguous. CDR1 is MDHEN, CDR2 SYDVKM, per germline. The length of the CDR3 is 12 residues. V was shortened by 8 bases and J by 7 bases, with 12 bases between the two germline ends. The CDR3 DNA sequence: TGTGCCAGCTCCCCCGGAGGACAGCCCCAGCATTTT. This gives the protein CASSPGGQPQHF.

The rearrangement links TRBV11-1 to TRBJ1-2, with D perhaps matching TRBD1 (5 bases). Germline V CDR1 and CDR2: SGHAT, FQDESV (reference sequence). CDR3 length: 15 residues. V lost 7 bases and J 0 bases, leaving 15 bases between the germline ends. CDR3 sequence reads: CASTERNRSNYGYTF. In nucleotides, the CDR3 is TGTGCCAGCACCGAAAGGAACAGGTCTAACTATGGCTACACCTTC.

This chain joins TRBV6-5 and TRBJ2-7; D may be TRBD2 (5 bases). The germline V and J ends were trimmed by 10 bases and 0 bases, with 16 bases remaining between them. Germline V gene data show CDR1 as MNHEY and CDR2 as SVGAGI. The CDR3 consists of 14 residues. CDR3 in amino acids: CAITAGLSSYEQYV. DNA for the CDR3: TGTGCCATCACCGCGGGCCTGAGCTCCTACGAGCAGTACGTC.

V usage is TRBV7-9 and J usage is TRBJ2-5; tentatively, D is TRBD1 (5 bases). This CDR3 has 16 residues. Trimming shortened V by 1 base and J by 1 base, and 13 bases separated the two germline ends. Germline V lookup: CDR1 SEHNR, CDR2 FQNEAQ (reference sequence). The CDR3 coding sequence is TGTGCCAGCAGCTTAGTGCAGGGCACCACCCAAGAGACCCAGTACTTC. Its translation is CASSLVQGTTQETQYF.

This chain links TRBV5-8 with TRBJ2-5, with a tentative D call TRBD2 (6 bases). Trimming left V 5 bases short and J 2 bases short, with 13 bases between. Germline values: CDR1 SGHTS, CDR2 YDEGEE. The CDR3 totals 14 residues. The CDR3 loop reads CASSPRGLQETQYF. In DNA form, the CDR3 reads TGTGCCAGCAGTCCACGGGGACTTCAAGAGACCCAGTACTTC.

The chain combines TRBV4-1 with TRBJ1-2, with 8 nucleotides matching TRBD1. Germline V CDR1 and CDR2: MGHRA, YSYEKL. The CDR3 is 15 residues long. Trimming cost V 4 bases and J 0 bases; bases outside gene matches: 4. CDR3 in DNA: TGCGCCAGCAGCCTGAGGACAGGGACTAACTATGGCTACACCTTC. This translates into CASSLRTGTNYGYTF.

The rearrangement uses TRBV11-3 and TRBJ2-2; unclear D gene. V lost 4 bases, J lost 3 bases, and 3 bases lay in between. The germline CDR1 and CDR2 sequences are SGHNT and YENEEA. This CDR3 region has 12 residues. CDR3 DNA: TGTGCCAGCAGCTCGGACACCGGGGAGCTGTTTTTT. Its protein is CASSSDTGELFF.

The V and J genes are TRBV7-9 and TRBJ2-5; D remains ambiguous. In germline, CDR1 is SEHNR, CDR2 FQNEAQ (reference sequence). The CDR3 is 14 amino acids. V lost 1 base to trimming and J lost 5 bases, with 11 bases between them. The CDR3 bases are TGTGCCAGCAGCTTAGGTCCAGTCGGGGAGACCCAGTACTTC. Translating it yields CASSLGPVGETQYF.

V gene TRBV29-1 combines with J gene TRBJ2-1; no firm D call. V lost 7 bases and J lost 5, with 12 bases in between. The germline gives CDR1 SQVTM, CDR2 ANQGSEA. CDR3 size: 12 residues. CDR3 nucleotide sequence: TGCAGCGCCCACGGTCGTAACAATGAGCAGTTCTTC. Encoded protein: CSAHGRNNEQFF.

This sequence joins TRBV7-3 and TRBJ1-1; 8 nucleotides line up with TRBD1. The CDR3 consists of 14 residues. V lost 5 bases, J lost 4 bases, and 6 bases stayed unmatched. The germline gives CDR1 SGHTA, CDR2 FQGTGA. The CDR3 region has the DNA TGTGCCAGCAGCCAAGACAGGGGAGGCACTGAAGCTTTCTTT. Protein: CASSQDRGGTEAFF.

The V and J genes are TRBV6-5 and TRBJ1-2; D is undetermined. This CDR3 has 13 amino acids. Trimming removed 6 bases from V and 0 bases from J, with 8 bases in between. The V gene's germline CDR1 is MNHEY and CDR2 SVGAGI. CDR3 residues: CASRRGANYGYTF. The CDR3 region has the DNA TGTGCCAGCAGGCGGGGAGCTAACTATGGCTACACCTTC.

The chain employs TRBV10-1 and TRBJ2-2; 9 bases are shared with TRBD1. The CDR3 totals 15 residues. V was pared by 6 bases and J by 7 bases, with 9 bases of the junction left unmatched. Looked up from germline, CDR1 is WNHNN and CDR2 is SYGVQD (reference sequence). The DNA of the CDR3 is TGCGCCAGCAGCCGGGACAGGGAGACCGGCGGGGAGCTGTTTTTT. This translates into CASSRDRETGGELFF.

V and J are TRBV7-9 and TRBJ1-2, with 10 bases lining up with TRBD1. CDR1 and CDR2 from the germline V gene are SEHNR and FQNEAQ (reference sequence). The CDR3 spans 15 residues. J gave up 3 bases and V 6 bases, and 7 bases lay outside the gene matches. The CDR3 region is CASRRQGAAYYGYTF. CDR3 DNA: TGTGCCAGCAGACGACAGGGGGCTGCTTACTATGGCTACACCTTC.

CDR3 residues: CASSYRGQGGPEAFF. The CDR3 coding sequence is TGTGCCAGCAGTTACAGGGGACAGGGAGGGCCTGAAGCTTTCTTT. The chain couples TRBV6-5 to TRBJ1-1; the match to TRBD1 covers 9 bases. J gave up 6 bases and V 2 bases, and 7 bases lay outside the gene matches. From germline, CDR1 is MNHEY and CDR2 SVGAGI. This CDR3 comprises 15 residues.

J is TRBJ1-2 and V is TRBV18, with TRBD1 matching over 8 bases. This CDR3 comprises 13 residues. The germline V gene encodes CDR1 KGHSH and CDR2 LQKENI. V was clipped by 6 bases and J by 8 bases; unmatched bases: 8. CDR3 sequence reads: CASSPGGTGGYTF. The CDR3, as DNA: TGTGCCAGCTCTCCCGGAGGGACAGGAGGCTACACCTTC.

This chain uses TRBV7-9 with TRBJ1-2; weak D call: TRBD1 (5 bases). Germline V gives CDR1 SEHNR, CDR2 FQNEAQ (reference sequence). The CDR3 totals 13 residues. Trimming cost V 1 base and J 8 bases, with 11 bases left between them. In DNA form, the CDR3 reads TGTGCCAGCAGCTTAGAGGGGTTTGGCGGCTACACCTTC. It specifies CASSLEGFGGYTF.

This CDR3 reads CASSHPGQGAGYTF. CDR3 DNA sequence: TGTGCCAGCAGCCACCCGGGACAGGGGGCTGGCTACACCTTC. The V gene is TRBV3-1 (or the pseudogene TRBV3-2), the J gene TRBJ1-2, with 12 bases fitting TRBD1. The V gene's germline CDR1 is LGHDT and CDR2 YNNKEL (reference sequence). J gave up 7 bases and V 3 bases, and 3 bases lay outside the gene matches. The CDR3 totals 14 residues.

V gene TRBV30 combines with J gene TRBJ2-5; 9 bases align to TRBD2. The V gene end was trimmed by 6 bases and the J gene end by 1 base; junction bases not matched to a gene: 3. CDR1 and CDR2 from the germline V gene are GTSNPN and SVGIG (reference sequence). The CDR3 length is 13 residues. The CDR3 protein is CACTSGPQETQYF. CDR3 nucleotide sequence: TGTGCCTGTACTAGCGGGCCCCAAGAGACCCAGTACTTC. The variable domain in full, completed from reference TRBV30 and TRBJ2-5, reads SQTIHQWPATLVQPVGSPLSLECTVEGTSNPNLYWYRQAAGRGLQLLFYSVGIGQISSEVPQNLSASRPQDRQFILSSKKLLLSDSGFYLCACTSGPQETQYFGPGTRLLVL.

The rearrangement links TRBV27 to TRBJ2-1, with TRBD2 matching over 14 bases. This CDR3 is built from 18 residues. Germline V gene lookup returns CDR1 MNHEY and CDR2 SMNVEV (reference sequence). J lost 2 bases, V lost 7 bases, and 10 bases had no gene match. The CDR3 region has the DNA TGTGCCAGCACCCGTGGGACTAGCGGGAGTTGGACCTACAATGAGCAGTTCTTC. Amino acids: CASTRGTSGSWTYNEQFF.

This clone showed up just once. V gene TRBV28 combines with J gene TRBJ2-2; tentatively, D is TRBD2 (5 bases). The V end lost 8 bases, the J end lost 4 bases, and 20 bases lay between the germline ends. There are 16 residues in the CDR3. Germline CDR1 is MDHEN and CDR2 is SYDVKM. CDR3 nucleotide sequence: TGTGCCAGCGAGTGGATATGGGAGTCGAGCACCGGGGAGCTGTTTTTT. Residues: CASEWIWESSTGELFF.

The V call is TRBV5-1, the J call TRBJ2-7, with 7 bases aligning to TRBD1. With 4 bases clipped from V and 5 bases from J, the junction kept 6 bases outside the gene matches. This CDR3 contains 13 residues. Germline V gives CDR1 SGHRS, CDR2 YFSETQ. CDR3 residues: CASSKGQWDEQYF. Here the CDR3 DNA reads TGCGCCAGCAGCAAGGGACAGTGGGACGAGCAGTACTTC.

The chain recombines TRBV24-1 with TRBJ2-5; 7 nucleotides align to TRBD1. CDR1 is KGHDR, CDR2 SFDVKD, per germline. V shed 3 bases, J shed 5 bases, and the junction held 8 bases outside the gene matches. There are 15 residues in the CDR3. This CDR3 is CATSDPVRGQETQYF. CDR3 nucleotide sequence: TGTGCCACCAGTGATCCGGTGAGGGGGCAGGAGACCCAGTACTTC.

This rearrangement joins TRBV9 to TRBJ2-7; D ambiguous. Looked up from germline, CDR1 is SGDLS and CDR2 is YYNGEE. This CDR3 has 15 residues. With 4 bases removed from V and 3 bases from J, the gap between germline ends came to 17 bases. CDR3 coding DNA: TGTGCCAGCAGCTCCCGTCGGGTCCTAGGCTACGAGCAGTACGTC. Its translation: CASSSRRVLGYEQYV.

This clone was found once. This sequence joins TRBV7-9 and TRBJ2-1; D gene ambiguous. CDR1 and CDR2 (germline): SEHNR, FQNEAQ (reference sequence). This CDR3 spans 13 amino acids. The V end lost 5 bases, the J end lost 0 bases, and 5 bases lay between the germline ends. The CDR3 DNA follows: TGTGCCAGCAGCGGAGCCTCCTACAATGAGCAGTTCTTC. As protein: CASSGASYNEQFF.

On this clone itself: Other DNA sequences in the sample encode the same CDR3. The genes are TRBV2 and TRBJ2-1; 11 bases line up with TRBD2. There are 13 residues in the CDR3. Germline V gene lookup returns CDR1 SNHLY and CDR2 FYNNEI. The ends lost 6 bases at V and 6 bases at J; junction bases unmatched: 1. The DNA for the CDR3 is TGTGCCAGCAGCGGACTAGCGGGCAATGAGCAGTTCTTC. Translated: CASSGLAGNEQFF.

This clone has a handful of counts. This sample also contains other DNA sequences that code for the same CDR3. This chain links TRBV15 with TRBJ2-3; 14 positions agree with TRBD2. Germline V lookup: CDR1 LNHNV, CDR2 YYDKDF (reference sequence). CDR3 length: 17 amino acids. V lost 3 bases and J lost 6; bases outside the gene matches: 8. CDR3 nucleotide sequence: TGTGCCACCAGCAGCGGACCTGGGACTAGCGGGAGTGATACGCAGTATTTT. Its translation: CATSSGPGTSGSDTQYF.

The chain employs TRBV19 and TRBJ1-2, with 8 bases fitting TRBD1. There are 15 residues in the CDR3. J lost 6 bases, V lost 1 base, and 7 bases had no gene match. Germline values: CDR1 LNHDA, CDR2 SQIVND (reference sequence). This chain's CDR3 is CASSIVPRGRNGYTF. Written as DNA, the CDR3 is TGTGCCAGTAGTATAGTGCCCAGGGGGCGTAATGGCTACACCTTC. Drawing the rest from reference TRBV19 and TRBJ1-2, the complete variable domain is DGGITQSPKYLFRKEGQNVTLSCEQNLNHDAMYWYRQDPGQGLRLIYYSQIVNDFQKGDIAEGYSVSREKKESFPLTVTSAQKNPTAFYLCASSIVPRGRNGYTFGSGTRLTVV.

The V gene is TRBV11-2, the J gene TRBJ2-3; TRBD2 agrees at 12 bases. The CDR3 covers 17 residues. Per germline, CDR1 SGHAT and CDR2 FQNNGV. Trimming took 5 bases from V and 5 from J; bases not matched to a gene: 11. As DNA, the CDR3 is TGTGCCAGCAGCGCCCGACTAGCGGGAGTGGTTGGAGATACGCAGTATTTT. Its protein product is CASSARLAGVVGDTQYF.

The genes are TRBV7-9 and TRBJ1-1; D is undetermined. The CDR3 is made up of 12 amino acids. Trimming shortened V by 5 bases and J by 7 bases, and 11 bases separated the two germline ends. Germline V gene data show CDR1 as SEHNR and CDR2 as FQNEAQ (reference sequence). CDR3 amino acids: CASSLFEGEAFF. As DNA, the CDR3 is TGTGCCAGCAGCCTCTTTGAGGGTGAAGCTTTCTTT.